These T cell receptor beta chains were read from a single sample in a study of PD-1 blockade in classical Hodgkin lymphoma. Measured with immunoSEQ multiplex PCR; TCRdb has only the in-frame clones, and not every one. The profile shows tens of thousands of clones, about three quarters of them singletons. The sample in question was peripheral blood mononuclear cells (PBMCs), obtained before the fourth cycle of nivolumab. All receptors derive from a human donor with classical Hodgkin lymphoma. Both conserved end residues are part of each CDR3. Fields, in order: D gene, V gene, J gene, clone size, CDR3 DNA, CDR3 protein. The D gene is left open where the match is weak. Clone size is given for some rows only: seen once, a few or many times, or a class if the clone is expanded.

NA	TRBV4-2	TRBJ2-1	NA	TGTGCCAGCAGCCAAGATGGAAGTAAGCATGAGCAGTTCTTC	CASSQDGSKHEQFF
NA	TRBV5-1	TRBJ1-1	NA	TGCGCCAGCAGGCGGGACACGGGGCCTGGTGAAGCTTTCTTT	CASRRDTGPGEAFF
NA	TRBV6-1	TRBJ2-2	NA	TGTGCCAGCAGTCACAGGCAAGGTTTTACCGGGGAGCTGTTTTTT	CASSHRQGFTGELFF
NA	TRBV11-2	TRBJ2-7	once	TGTGCCAGCAGCTTAGTTGGCTACGAGCAGTACTTC	CASSLVGYEQYF
NA	TRBV7-9	TRBJ2-1	NA	TGTGCCAGCAGCCATCGACCCAATGAGCAGTTCTTC	CASSHRPNEQFF
NA	TRBV5-4	TRBJ1-1	NA	TGTGCCAGCAGCTTGGCGACACGGAACACTGAAGCTTTCTTT	CASSLATRNTEAFF
NA	TRBV5-4	TRBJ2-2	NA	TGTGCCAGCAGCCAGGATCTGGCCAACACCGGGGAGCTGTTTTTT	CASSQDLANTGELFF
TRBD2	TRBV18	TRBJ2-3	NA	TGTGCCAGCTCACCACTGCTGACTAGCGGGAGGACTCGTGGCACAGATACGCAGTATTTT	CASSPLLTSGRTRGTDTQYF
NA	TRBV7-9	TRBJ2-3	NA	TGTGCCAGCAGCTTACAATCCAGGGACCACACAGATACGCAGTATTTT	CASSLQSRDHTDTQYF
TRBD1	TRBV4-1	TRBJ1-3	NA	TGCGCCAGCAGCCGAGGGACAGATTATGGAAACACCATATATTTT	CASSRGTDYGNTIYF
NA	TRBV15	TRBJ2-3	NA	TGTGCCACCAGCAGAGGCAGGGGTATTGAGCCAGATACGCAGTATTTT	CATSRGRGIEPDTQYF
TRBD1	TRBV28	TRBJ1-4	NA	TGTGCCAGCAGGGGAAAGACAGGGAGTCGGGTAAATGAAAAACTGTTTTTT	CASRGKTGSRVNEKLFF
TRBD2	TRBV7-9	TRBJ2-7	NA	TGTGCCAGCAGCTTAGAACCTAGCGGGAGCGAGCAGTACTTC	CASSLEPSGSEQYF
NA	TRBV7-9	TRBJ1-1	few	TGTGCCAGCAGCTTATTGCCCGGGGGGGCTTTCTTT	CASSLLPGGAFF
TRBD2	TRBV2	TRBJ2-1	NA	TGTGCCAGCAGTGAATTTTTGGGAAGCGGGAGAAACTACAATGAGCAGTTCTTC	CASSEFLGSGRNYNEQFF
NA	TRBV11-2	TRBJ2-7	NA	TGTGCCAGCAGCTTAGGCGGCAGGGGGCAGTACTTC	CASSLGGRGQYF
NA	TRBV5-5	TRBJ1-4	NA	TGTGCCAGCAGCTTTAAACTGCCCGTGGGAAAACTGTTTTTT	CASSFKLPVGKLFF
NA	TRBV15	TRBJ1-4	NA	TGTGCCACCAGCAGAGCACGGATAGGTAATGAAAAACTGTTTTTT	CATSRARIGNEKLFF
TRBD2	TRBV19	TRBJ2-1	NA	TGTGCCAGTAGTATATTAGAGGCGGGAGGGCGACGGTTCTTC	CASSILEAGGRRFF
NA	TRBV2	TRBJ2-3	NA	TGTGCCAGCAGTGAAGACGCGGGAATTCTTCTTACGCAGTATTTT	CASSEDAGILLTQYF
TRBD2	TRBV5-6	TRBJ2-5	NA	TGTGCCAGCAGCGGGAGTCGACTAGCGGGAGAGCAAGAGACCCAGTACTTC	CASSGSRLAGEQETQYF
TRBD2	TRBV2	TRBJ2-7	NA	TGTGCCAGCAGTGCTGATGCCCCTGGACTAGCGGGAAGTTACGAGCAGTACTTC	CASSADAPGLAGSYEQYF